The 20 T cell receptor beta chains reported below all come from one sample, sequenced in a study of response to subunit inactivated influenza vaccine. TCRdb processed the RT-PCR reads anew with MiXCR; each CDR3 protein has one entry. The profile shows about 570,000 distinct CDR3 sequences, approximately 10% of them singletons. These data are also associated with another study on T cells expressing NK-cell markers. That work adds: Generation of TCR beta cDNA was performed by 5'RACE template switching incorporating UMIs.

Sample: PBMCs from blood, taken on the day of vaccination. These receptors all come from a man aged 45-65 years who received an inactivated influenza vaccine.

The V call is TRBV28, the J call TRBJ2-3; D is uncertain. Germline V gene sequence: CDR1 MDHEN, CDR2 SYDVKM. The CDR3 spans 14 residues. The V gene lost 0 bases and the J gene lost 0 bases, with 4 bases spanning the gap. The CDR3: CASSLWASTDTQYF. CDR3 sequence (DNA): TGTGCCAGCAGTTTATGGGCTAGCACAGATACGCAGTATTTT.

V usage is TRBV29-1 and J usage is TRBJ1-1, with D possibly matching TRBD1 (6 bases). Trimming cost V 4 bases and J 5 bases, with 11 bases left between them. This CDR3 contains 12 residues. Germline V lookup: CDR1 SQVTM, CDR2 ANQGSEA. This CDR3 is CSVVKGVTEAFF. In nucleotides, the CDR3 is TGCAGCGTTGTTAAGGGGGTAACTGAAGCTTTCTTT.

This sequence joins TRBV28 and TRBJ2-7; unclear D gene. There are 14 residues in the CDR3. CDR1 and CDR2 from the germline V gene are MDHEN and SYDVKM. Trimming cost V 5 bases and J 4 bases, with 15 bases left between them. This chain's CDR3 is CASSPRKWVYEQYF. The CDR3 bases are TGTGCCAGCAGTCCCCGGAAATGGGTTTACGAGCAGTACTTC. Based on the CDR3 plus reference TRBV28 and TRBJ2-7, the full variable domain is DVKVTQSSRYLVKRTGEKVFLECVQDMDHENMFWYRQDPGLGLRLIYFSYDVKMKEKGDIPEGYSVSREKKERFSLILESASTNQTSMYLCASSPRKWVYEQYFGPGTRLTVT.

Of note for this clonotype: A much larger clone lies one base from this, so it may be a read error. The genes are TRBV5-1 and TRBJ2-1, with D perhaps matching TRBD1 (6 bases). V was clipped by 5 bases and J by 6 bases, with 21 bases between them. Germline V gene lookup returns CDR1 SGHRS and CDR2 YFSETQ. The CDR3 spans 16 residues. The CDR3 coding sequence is TGCGCCAGCAGGTCCCCGTCTGGACAGATAACCAATGAGCAGTTCTTC. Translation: CASRSPSGQITNEQFF.

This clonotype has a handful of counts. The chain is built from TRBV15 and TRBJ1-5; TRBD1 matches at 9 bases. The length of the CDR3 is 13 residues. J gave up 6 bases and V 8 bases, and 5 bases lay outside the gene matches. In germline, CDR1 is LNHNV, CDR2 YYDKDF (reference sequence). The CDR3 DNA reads TGTGCCACCGTCCCGGACAGGGGTCAGCCCCAGCATTTT. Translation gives CATVPDRGQPQHF.

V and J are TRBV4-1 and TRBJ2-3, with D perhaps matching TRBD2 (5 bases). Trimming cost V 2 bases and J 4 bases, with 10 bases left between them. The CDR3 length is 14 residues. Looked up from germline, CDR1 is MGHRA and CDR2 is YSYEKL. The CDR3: CASSQLGGSDTQYF. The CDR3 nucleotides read TGCGCCAGCAGCCAACTCGGAGGATCAGATACGCAGTATTTT.

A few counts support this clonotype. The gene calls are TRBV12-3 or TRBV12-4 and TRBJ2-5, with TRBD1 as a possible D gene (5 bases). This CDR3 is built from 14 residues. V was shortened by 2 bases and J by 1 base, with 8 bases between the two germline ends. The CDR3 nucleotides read TGTGCCAGCAGTTTAACGACAGTCCAAGAGACCCAGTACTTC. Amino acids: CASSLTTVQETQYF.

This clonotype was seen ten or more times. The CDR3: CASSQYRRAPYEQYF. The CDR3 DNA is TGTGCCAGCAGCCAATATCGTCGGGCTCCCTACGAGCAGTACTTC. The J gene is TRBJ2-7, the V gene TRBV14; D ambiguous. V gave up 2 bases and J gave up 2 bases, with 13 bases separating them. The V gene's germline CDR1 is SGHDN and CDR2 FVKESK. CDR3 length: 15 residues.

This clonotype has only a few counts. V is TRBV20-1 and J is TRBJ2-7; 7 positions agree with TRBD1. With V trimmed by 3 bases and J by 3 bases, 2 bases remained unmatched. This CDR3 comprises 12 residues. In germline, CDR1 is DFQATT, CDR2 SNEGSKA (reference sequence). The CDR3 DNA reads TGCAGTGCTAGTAACAGGGGCTACGAGCAGTACTTC. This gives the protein CSASNRGYEQYF.

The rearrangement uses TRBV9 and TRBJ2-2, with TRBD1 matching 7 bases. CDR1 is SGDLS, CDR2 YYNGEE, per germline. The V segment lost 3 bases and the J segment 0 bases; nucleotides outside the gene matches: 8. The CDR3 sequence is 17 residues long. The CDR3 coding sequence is TGTGCCAGCAGCGCTCGACAGGGTTTAGCGAACACCGGGGAGCTGTTTTTT. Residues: CASSARQGLANTGELFF.

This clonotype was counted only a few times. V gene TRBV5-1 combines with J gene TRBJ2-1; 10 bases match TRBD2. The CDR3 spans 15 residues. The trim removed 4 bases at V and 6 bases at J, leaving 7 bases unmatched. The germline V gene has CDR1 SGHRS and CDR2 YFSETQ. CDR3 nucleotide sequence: TGCGCCAGCAGCATGAGCGGGGGGGCTGGCAATGAGCAGTTCTTC. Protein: CASSMSGGAGNEQFF.

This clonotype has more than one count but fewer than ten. The CDR3 here is CASSSITGGSGANVLTF. The CDR3 DNA sequence: TGTGCCAGCAGCTCCATTACAGGGGGCTCTGGGGCCAACGTCCTGACTTTC. This chain links TRBV11-1 with TRBJ2-6, with 8 positions matching TRBD1. Trimming at V came to 4 bases and at J to 0 bases, leaving 5 bases not matched to a gene. Germline V gene sequence: CDR1 SGHAT, CDR2 FQDESV (reference sequence). The CDR3 is 17 residues long.

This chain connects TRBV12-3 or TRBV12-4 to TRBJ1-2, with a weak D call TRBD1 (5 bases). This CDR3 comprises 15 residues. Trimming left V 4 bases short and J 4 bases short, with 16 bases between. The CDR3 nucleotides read TGTGCCAGCAGTTCCAGGGCCTATCCACCCTATGGCTACACCTTC. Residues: CASSSRAYPPYGYTF.

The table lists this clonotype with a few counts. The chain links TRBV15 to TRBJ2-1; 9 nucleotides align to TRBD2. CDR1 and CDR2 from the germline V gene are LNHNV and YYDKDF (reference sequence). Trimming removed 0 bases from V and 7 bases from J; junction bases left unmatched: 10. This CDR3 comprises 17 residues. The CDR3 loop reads CATSRDRASGIGNEQFF. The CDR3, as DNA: TGTGCCACCAGCAGAGATAGGGCTAGCGGGATCGGGAATGAGCAGTTCTTC.

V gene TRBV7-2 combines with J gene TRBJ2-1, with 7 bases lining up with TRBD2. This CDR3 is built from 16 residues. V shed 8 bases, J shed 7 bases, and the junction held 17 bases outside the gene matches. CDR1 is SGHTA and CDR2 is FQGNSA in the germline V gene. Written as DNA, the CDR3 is TGTGCCAGCCGACCCCAAGTCGGGCTAGCGGAGAATGAGCAGTTCTTC. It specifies CASRPQVGLAENEQFF.

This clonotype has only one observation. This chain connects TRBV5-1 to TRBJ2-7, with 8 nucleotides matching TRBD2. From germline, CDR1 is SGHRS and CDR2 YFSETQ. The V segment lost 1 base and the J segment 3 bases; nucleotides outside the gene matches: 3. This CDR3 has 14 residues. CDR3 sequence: CASSLRRGDYEQYF. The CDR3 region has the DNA TGCGCCAGCAGCTTGAGGCGGGGGGACTACGAGCAGTACTTC. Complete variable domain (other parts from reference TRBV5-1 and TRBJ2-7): KAGVTQTPRYLIKTRGQQVTLSCSPISGHRSVSWYQQTPGQGLQFLFEYFSETQRNKGNFPGRFSGRQFSNSRSEMNVSTLELGDSALYLCASSLRRGDYEQYFGPGTRLTVT.

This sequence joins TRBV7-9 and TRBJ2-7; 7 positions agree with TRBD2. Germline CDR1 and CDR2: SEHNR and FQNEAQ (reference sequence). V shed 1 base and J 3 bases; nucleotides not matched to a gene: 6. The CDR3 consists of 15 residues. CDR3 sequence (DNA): TGTGCCAGCAGCTTAGAGGCGGGAGCCAGCTACGAGCAGTACTTC. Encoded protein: CASSLEAGASYEQYF.

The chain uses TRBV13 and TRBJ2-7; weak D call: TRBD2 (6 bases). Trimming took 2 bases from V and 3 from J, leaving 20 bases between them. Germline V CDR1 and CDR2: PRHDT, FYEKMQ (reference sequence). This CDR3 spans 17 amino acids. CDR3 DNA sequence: TGTGCCAGCAGCTTAACTACCTCGGAGGGCCCCCTCTACGAGCAGTACTTC. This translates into CASSLTTSEGPLYEQYF. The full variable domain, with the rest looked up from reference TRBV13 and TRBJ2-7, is AAGVIQSPRHLIKEKRETATLKCYPIPRHDTVYWYQQGPGQDPQFLISFYEKMQSDKGSIPDRFSAQQFSDYHSELNMSSLELGDSALYFCASSLTTSEGPLYEQYFGPGTRLTVT.

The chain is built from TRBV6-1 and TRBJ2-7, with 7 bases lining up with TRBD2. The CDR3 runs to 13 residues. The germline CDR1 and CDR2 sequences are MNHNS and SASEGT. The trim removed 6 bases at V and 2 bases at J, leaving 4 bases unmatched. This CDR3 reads CASRAGATYEQYF. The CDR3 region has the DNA TGTGCCAGCAGGGCGGGAGCAACCTACGAGCAGTACTTC.

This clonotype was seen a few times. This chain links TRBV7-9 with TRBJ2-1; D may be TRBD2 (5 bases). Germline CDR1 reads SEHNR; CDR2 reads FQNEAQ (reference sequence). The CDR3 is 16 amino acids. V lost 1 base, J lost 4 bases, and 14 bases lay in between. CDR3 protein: CASSLDGLLGYNEQFF. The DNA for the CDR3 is TGTGCCAGCAGCTTAGACGGACTCCTGGGGTACAATGAGCAGTTCTTC.